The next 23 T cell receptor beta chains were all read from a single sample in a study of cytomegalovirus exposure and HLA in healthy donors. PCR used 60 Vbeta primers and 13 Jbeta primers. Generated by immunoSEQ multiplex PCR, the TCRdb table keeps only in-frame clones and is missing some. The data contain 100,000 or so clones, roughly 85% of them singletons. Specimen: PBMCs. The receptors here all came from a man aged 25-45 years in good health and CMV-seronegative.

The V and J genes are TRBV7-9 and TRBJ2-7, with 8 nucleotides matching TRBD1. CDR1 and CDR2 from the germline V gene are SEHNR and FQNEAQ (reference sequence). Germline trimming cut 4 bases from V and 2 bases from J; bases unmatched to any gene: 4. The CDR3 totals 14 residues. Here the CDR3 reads CASSSGQAAYEQYF. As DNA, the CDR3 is TGTGCCAGCAGCTCGGGACAGGCAGCCTACGAGCAGTACTTC.

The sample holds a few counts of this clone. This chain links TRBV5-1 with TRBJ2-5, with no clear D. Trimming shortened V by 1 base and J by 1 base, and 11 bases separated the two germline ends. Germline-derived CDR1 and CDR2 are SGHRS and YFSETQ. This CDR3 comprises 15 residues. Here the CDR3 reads CASSLNTQAQETQYF. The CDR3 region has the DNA TGCGCCAGCAGCTTGAATACGCAGGCCCAAGAGACCCAGTACTTC.

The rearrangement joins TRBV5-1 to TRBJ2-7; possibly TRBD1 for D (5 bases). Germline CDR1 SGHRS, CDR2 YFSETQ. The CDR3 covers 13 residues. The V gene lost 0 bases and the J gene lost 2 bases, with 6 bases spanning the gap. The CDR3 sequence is CASSLAGPYEQYF. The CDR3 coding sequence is TGCGCCAGCAGCTTGGCAGGGCCCTACGAGCAGTACTTC. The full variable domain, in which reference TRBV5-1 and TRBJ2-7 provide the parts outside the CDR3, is KAGVTQTPRYLIKTRGQQVTLSCSPISGHRSVSWYQQTPGQGLQFLFEYFSETQRNKGNFPGRFSGRQFSNSRSEMNVSTLELGDSALYLCASSLAGPYEQYFGPGTRLTVT.

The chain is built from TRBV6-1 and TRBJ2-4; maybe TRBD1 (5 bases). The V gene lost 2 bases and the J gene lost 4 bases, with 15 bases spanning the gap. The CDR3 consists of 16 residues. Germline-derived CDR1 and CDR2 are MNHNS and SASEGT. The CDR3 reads CASSEIQARAKNIQYF. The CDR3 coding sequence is TGTGCCAGCAGTGAAATCCAGGCCAGGGCTAAAAACATTCAGTACTTC.

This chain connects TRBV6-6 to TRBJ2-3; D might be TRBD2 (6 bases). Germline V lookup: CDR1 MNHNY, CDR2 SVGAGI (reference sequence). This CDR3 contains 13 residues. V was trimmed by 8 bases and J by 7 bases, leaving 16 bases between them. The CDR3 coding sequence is TGTGCCAGCTCAACGGGAGCGGCGTATACGCAGTATTTT. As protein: CASSTGAAYTQYF.

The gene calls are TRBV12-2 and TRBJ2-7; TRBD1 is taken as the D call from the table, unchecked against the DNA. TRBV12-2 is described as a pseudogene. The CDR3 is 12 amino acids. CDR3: CASRSSSYEQYF. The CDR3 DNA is TGTGCAAGTCGCTCCAGCTCCTACGAGCAGTACTTC.

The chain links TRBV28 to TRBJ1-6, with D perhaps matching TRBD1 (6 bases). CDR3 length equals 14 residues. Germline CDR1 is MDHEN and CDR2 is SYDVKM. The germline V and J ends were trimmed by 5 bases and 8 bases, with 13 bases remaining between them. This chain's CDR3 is CASSEVDRDSPLHF. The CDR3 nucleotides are TGTGCCAGCAGTGAAGTGGACAGAGATTCACCCCTCCACTTT.

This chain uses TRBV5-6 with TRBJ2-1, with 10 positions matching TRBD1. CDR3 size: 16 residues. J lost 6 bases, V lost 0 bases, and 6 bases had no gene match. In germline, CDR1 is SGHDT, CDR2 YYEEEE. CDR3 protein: CASSLEGQGSGNEQFF. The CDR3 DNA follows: TGTGCCAGCAGCTTGGAGGGACAGGGGAGTGGCAATGAGCAGTTCTTC.

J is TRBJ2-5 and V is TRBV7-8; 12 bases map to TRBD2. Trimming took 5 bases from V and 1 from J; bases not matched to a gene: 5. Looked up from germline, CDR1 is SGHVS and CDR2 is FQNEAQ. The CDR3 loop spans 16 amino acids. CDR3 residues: CASSPRLAGAQETQYF. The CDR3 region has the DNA TGTGCCAGCAGCCCGCGACTAGCGGGAGCCCAAGAGACCCAGTACTTC.

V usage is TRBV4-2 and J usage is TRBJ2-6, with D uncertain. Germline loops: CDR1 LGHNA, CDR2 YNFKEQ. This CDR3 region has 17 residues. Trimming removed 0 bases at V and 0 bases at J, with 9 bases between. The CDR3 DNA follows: TGTGCCAGCAGCCAAGACAGATTAAGCTCTGGGGCCAACGTCCTGACTTTC. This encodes CASSQDRLSSGANVLTF.

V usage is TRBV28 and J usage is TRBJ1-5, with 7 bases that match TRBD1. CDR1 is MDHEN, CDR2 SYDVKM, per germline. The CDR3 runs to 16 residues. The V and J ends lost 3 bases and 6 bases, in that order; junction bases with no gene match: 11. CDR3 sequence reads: CASSFSFRGSSQPQHF. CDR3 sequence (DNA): TGTGCCAGCAGTTTCTCGTTCAGGGGGAGTTCTCAGCCCCAGCATTTT. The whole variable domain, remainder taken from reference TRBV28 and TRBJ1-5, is DVKVTQSSRYLVKRTGEKVFLECVQDMDHENMFWYRQDPGLGLRLIYFSYDVKMKEKGDIPEGYSVSREKKERFSLILESASTNQTSMYLCASSFSFRGSSQPQHFGDGTRLSIL.

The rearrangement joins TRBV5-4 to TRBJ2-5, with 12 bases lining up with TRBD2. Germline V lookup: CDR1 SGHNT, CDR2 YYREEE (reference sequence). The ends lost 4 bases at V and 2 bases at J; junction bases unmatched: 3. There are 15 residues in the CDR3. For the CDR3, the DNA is TGTGCCAGCAGCCGGACTAGCGGGGAACAAGAGACCCAGTACTTC. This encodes CASSRTSGEQETQYF.

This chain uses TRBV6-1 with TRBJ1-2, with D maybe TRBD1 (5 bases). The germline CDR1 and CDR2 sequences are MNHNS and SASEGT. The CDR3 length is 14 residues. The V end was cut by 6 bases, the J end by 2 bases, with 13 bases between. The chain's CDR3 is CASSGTLLNYGYTF. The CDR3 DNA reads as TGTGCCAGCAGCGGGACTCTCTTAAACTATGGCTACACCTTC.

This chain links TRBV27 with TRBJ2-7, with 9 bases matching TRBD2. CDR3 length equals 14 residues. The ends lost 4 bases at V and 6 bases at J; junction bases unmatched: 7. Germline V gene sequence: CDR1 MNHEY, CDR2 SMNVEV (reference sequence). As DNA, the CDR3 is TGTGCCAGCAGTTCTAGCGGGATGGGGGGCGAGCAGTACTTC. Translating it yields CASSSSGMGGEQYF.

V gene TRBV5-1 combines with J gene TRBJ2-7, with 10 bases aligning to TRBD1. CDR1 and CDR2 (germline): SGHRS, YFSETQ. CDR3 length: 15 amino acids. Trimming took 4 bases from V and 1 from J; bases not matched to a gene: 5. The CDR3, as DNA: TGCGCCAGCAGCGCAGACAGGGGGCTGTCCTACGAGCAGTACTTC. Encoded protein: CASSADRGLSYEQYF.

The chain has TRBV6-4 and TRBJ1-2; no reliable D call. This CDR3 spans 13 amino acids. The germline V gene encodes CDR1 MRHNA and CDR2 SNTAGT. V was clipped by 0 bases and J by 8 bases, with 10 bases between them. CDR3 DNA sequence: TGTGCCAGCAGTGACTCGAGCACTAGGGGCTACACCTTC. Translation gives CASSDSSTRGYTF.

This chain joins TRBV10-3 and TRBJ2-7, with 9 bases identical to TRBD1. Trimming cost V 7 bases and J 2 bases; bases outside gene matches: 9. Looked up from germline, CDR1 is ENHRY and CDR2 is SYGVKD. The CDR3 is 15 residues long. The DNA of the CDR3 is TGTGCCATCACCCCAGGACAGGGGTCCGCCTACGAGCAGTACTTC. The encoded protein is CAITPGQGSAYEQYF.

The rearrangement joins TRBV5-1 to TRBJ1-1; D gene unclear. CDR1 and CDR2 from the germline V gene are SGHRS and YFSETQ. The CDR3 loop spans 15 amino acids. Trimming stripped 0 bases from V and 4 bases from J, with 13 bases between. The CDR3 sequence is CASSLGEGSCTEAFF. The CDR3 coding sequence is TGCGCCAGCAGCTTGGGGGAGGGTTCGTGCACTGAAGCTTTCTTT.

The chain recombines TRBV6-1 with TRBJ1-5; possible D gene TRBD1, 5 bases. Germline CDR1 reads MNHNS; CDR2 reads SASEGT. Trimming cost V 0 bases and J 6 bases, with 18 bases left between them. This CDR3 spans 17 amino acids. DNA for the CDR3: TGTGCCAGCAGTGAAGCCCTTAGGGGTCCCGCAGGTCAGCCCCAGCATTTT. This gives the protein CASSEALRGPAGQPQHF.

CDR3 sequence reads: CASSISVLRHLQETNYGYTF. The CDR3 region has the DNA TGTGCCAGTAGTATATCGGTTTTGCGGCACCTCCAAGAAACTAACTATGGCTACACCTTC. The chain recombines TRBV19 with TRBJ1-2; no clear D. V lost 2 bases and J lost 0, with 25 bases in between. Germline CDR1 and CDR2: LNHDA and SQIVND (reference sequence). The CDR3 runs 20 residues.

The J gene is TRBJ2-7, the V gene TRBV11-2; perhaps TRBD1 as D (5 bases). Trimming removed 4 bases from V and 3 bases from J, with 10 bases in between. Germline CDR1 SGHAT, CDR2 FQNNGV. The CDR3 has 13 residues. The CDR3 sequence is CASSSIQGYEQYF. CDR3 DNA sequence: TGTGCCAGCAGCTCCATCCAGGGCTACGAGCAGTACTTC.

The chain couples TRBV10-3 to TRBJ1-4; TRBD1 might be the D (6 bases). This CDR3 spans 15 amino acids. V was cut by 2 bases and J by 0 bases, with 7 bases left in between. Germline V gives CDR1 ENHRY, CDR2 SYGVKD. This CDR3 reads CAISEGQSTNEKLFF. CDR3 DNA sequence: TGTGCCATCAGTGAGGGACAGTCAACTAATGAAAAACTGTTTTTT.

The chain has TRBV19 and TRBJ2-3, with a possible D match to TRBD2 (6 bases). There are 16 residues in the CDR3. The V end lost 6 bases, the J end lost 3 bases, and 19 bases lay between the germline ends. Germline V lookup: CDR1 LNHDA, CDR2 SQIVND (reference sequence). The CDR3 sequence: CASSPTSRPRTDTQYF. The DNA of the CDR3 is TGTGCCAGTAGCCCTACTAGCCGTCCGAGAACAGATACGCAGTATTTT.